The entry below gives a single T cell receptor (beta chain) sequence along with its context. CDR3 length equals 15 residues. Trimming removed 0 bases from V and 2 bases from J, with 11 bases in between. Per the germline V gene, CDR1 is SGHNT and CDR2 is YYREEE (reference sequence). The data belong to a study of blood T cell repertoires in COVID-19. About the research overall: COVID-19 samples collected from the United States, Italy and Spain covered acute and convalescent phases.

The study recruited people aged roughly 18 to 100 years across about 25 US areas. In the authors' methods: Amplified reference gene primers provided the basis for estimating nucleated cell counts. Measured with immunoSEQ multiplex PCR; TCRdb has only the in-frame clones, and not every one. For V, J and clone size, that table is used; D and trimming come from the DNA. The sample consists of 400,000 or so clones, less than 95% of them appearing once. The TCR comes from a man between 18 and 29 years old who had recovered from COVID-19. The chain combines TRBV5-4 with TRBJ1-1; no firm D call. The sequencing sample was made of PBMCs or T cells enriched from blood (not recorded which). The chain's CDR3 is CASSLEMRGNTEAFF. The CDR3 DNA reads as TGTGCCAGCAGCTTGGAGATGCGGGGAAACACTGAAGCTTTCTTT.